Sequencing of this TCR beta chain was carried out in a study of beta chain features in type 1 diabetes. Looking at the study overall: Examination spanned around 100,000,000 sorted cells from all samples. Study-level findings and limits: TCRB CDR3 length was moderately but significantly reduced in all four CD4+ subsets of Type 1 diabetes patients. Naive, central memory and regulatory TCRB repertoires appeared more similar among patients than healthy donors. Insertions were fewer and deletions more numerous at VDJ junctions in type 1 diabetes patients.

The study reverse transcribed the entire isolated RNA, so it sequenced expressed TCRB transcripts. This table comes from immunoSEQ multiplex PCR, and its TCRdb copy is limited to in-frame clones, with some not included. This sample has approximately 240,000 clones, with 16% found just once. The single heparinised draw taken from each donor contained around 100 mL of blood on average. Germline V gene sequence: CDR1 MNHEY, CDR2 SVGAGI. With 10 bases removed from V and 0 bases from J, the gap between germline ends came to 13 bases. This CDR3 has 13 amino acids. A remark on this clone: Antigen specificity is unknown.

This clonotype was obtained from a young man with type 1 diabetes. V usage is TRBV6-5 and J usage is TRBJ2-7; perhaps TRBD2 as D (5 bases). Specimen: naive CD4+ T cells from blood. CDR3 residues: CATKEASSYEQYF. The CDR3, as DNA: TGTGCCACCAAGGAGGCGAGCTCCTACGAGCAGTACTTC.